Each of the 29 T cell receptor beta chains below was sequenced from the same sample in a study of blood T cell repertoires in COVID-19. The data were produced by immunoSEQ multiplex PCR, yet TCRdb's version contains in-frame clones alone and is incomplete. The table lists fewer than 400,000 clones, 85% to 90% of them singletons. The specimen sequenced was peripheral blood. These receptors were collected from a woman aged 25 to 39 with COVID-19, enrolled during active disease.

The rearrangement uses TRBV12-3 or TRBV12-4 and TRBJ1-4; D unresolved. The CDR3 runs 13 residues. The V gene lost 8 bases and the J gene lost 5 bases, with 12 bases spanning the gap. The CDR3 coding sequence is TGTGCCAGCCGAGAAGCCCTGAATGAAAAACTGTTTTTT. Amino acid sequence: CASREALNEKLFF.

The V gene is TRBV2, the J gene TRBJ2-3, with TRBD2 matching 10 bases. Germline V gene sequence: CDR1 SNHLY, CDR2 FYNNEI. This CDR3 spans 12 amino acids. Written as DNA, the CDR3 is TGTGGCGAGCGGGGGGGAGGAGATACGCAGTATTTT. Its protein product is CGERGGGDTQYF.

About this clone: The junction departs from germline at one end; a sequencing error may be responsible. This chain connects TRBV18 to TRBJ2-2; D perhaps matches TRBD2 (6 bases). CDR1 is KGHSH, CDR2 LQKENI, per germline. The CDR3 extends over 14 amino acids. This CDR3 is CASSRSAVGGKLFF. In DNA, the CDR3 is TGTGCCAGCTCACGATCGGCCGTCGGCGGGAAGCTGTTTTTT.

This chain connects TRBV7-8 to TRBJ2-7; perhaps TRBD2 as D (7 bases). This CDR3 is 13 amino acids long. Trimming pared 5 bases from V and 2 bases from J, leaving 10 bases between. Germline V lookup: CDR1 SGHVS, CDR2 FQNEAQ. The CDR3 here is CASSRGGAYEQYF. The CDR3 region has the DNA TGTGCCAGCAGCCGAGGGGGGGCCTACGAGCAGTACTTC.

About this clone: Other DNA sequences in this specimen translate into the identical CDR3. The chain employs TRBV18 and TRBJ1-6, with 10 bases fitting TRBD1. Looked up from germline, CDR1 is KGHSH and CDR2 is LQKENI. J lost 7 bases, V lost 3 bases, and 6 bases had no gene match. The CDR3 length is 16 residues. CDR3 coding DNA: TGTGCCAGCTCACCTCTGCCGGGACAGGGGAATTCACCCCTCCACTTT. Protein sequence: CASSPLPGQGNSPLHF.

This clone was detected ten times or more. The chain joins TRBV29-1 to TRBJ2-2, with TRBD1 identical over 7 bases. J lost 3 bases, V lost 7 bases, and 2 bases had no gene match. This CDR3 contains 12 residues. Germline V gene sequence: CDR1 SQVTM, CDR2 ANQGSEA. The CDR3 sequence: CSATGDTGELFF. The CDR3 coding sequence is TGCAGCGCTACAGGGGACACCGGGGAGCTGTTTTTT.

The chain combines TRBV7-2 with TRBJ1-1, with D possibly TRBD1 on 5 matching bases. Germline loops: CDR1 SGHTA, CDR2 FQGNSA. The CDR3 length is 13 residues. Trimming removed 9 bases from V and 0 bases from J, with 11 bases in between. CDR3: CASRQTLNTEAFF. Written as DNA, the CDR3 is TGTGCCAGTAGACAGACACTGAACACTGAAGCTTTCTTT.

This chain connects TRBV27 to TRBJ1-1; tentative D call: TRBD1 (6 bases). Germline V gene lookup returns CDR1 MNHEY and CDR2 SMNVEV (reference sequence). V dropped 5 bases and J dropped 6 bases, with 10 bases sitting between them. The CDR3 spans 12 residues. The CDR3 reads CASSRGGAEAFF. CDR3 in DNA: TGTGCCAGCAGTAGGGGGGGAGCTGAAGCTTTCTTT.

This rearrangement joins TRBV4-2 to TRBJ1-2; 9 bases are a match to TRBD1. The germline CDR1 and CDR2 sequences are LGHNA and YNFKEQ. V shed 2 bases and J 1 base; nucleotides not matched to a gene: 5. The CDR3 consists of 16 residues. The CDR3 loop is CASSQIDRGNNYGYTF. In DNA form, the CDR3 reads TGTGCCAGCAGCCAAATAGACAGGGGGAATAACTATGGCTACACCTTC.

The chain has TRBV6-5 and TRBJ1-1; D ambiguous. The CDR3 has 14 residues. Between the trimmed V and J ends, which lost 5 bases and 5 bases, there was a span of 15 bases. CDR1 MNHEY and CDR2 SVGAGI come from the germline V gene. In DNA form, the CDR3 reads TGTGCCAGCAGTCCCCTCGGCAGCGGAACTGAAGCTTTCTTT. Residues: CASSPLGSGTEAFF.

This clone was seen a handful of times. The genes are TRBV10-1 and TRBJ1-1; D perhaps matches TRBD1 (5 bases). V was clipped by 0 bases and J by 4 bases, with 12 bases between them. The CDR3 totals 15 residues. Germline CDR1 is WNHNN and CDR2 is SYGVQD (reference sequence). CDR3 sequence reads: CASSESIAGGTEAFF. CDR3 nucleotides: TGCGCCAGCAGTGAGTCGATTGCCGGGGGCACTGAAGCTTTCTTT.

The gene calls are TRBV18 and TRBJ2-1; 8 nucleotides match TRBD1. The CDR3 loop spans 13 amino acids. After removal of 3 bases from V and 6 bases from J, the junction contained 1 base not matched to a gene. Germline CDR1 KGHSH, CDR2 LQKENI. The CDR3 region is CASSPDRVNEQFF. In DNA form, the CDR3 reads TGTGCCAGCTCACCGGACAGGGTCAATGAGCAGTTCTTC.

The chain uses TRBV19 and TRBJ2-1, with TRBD1 matching over 8 bases. The CDR3 has 17 amino acids. V shed 3 bases and J 7 bases; nucleotides not matched to a gene: 14. CDR1 and CDR2 (germline): LNHDA, SQIVND (reference sequence). CDR3 residues: CASSMGVWTGIRNEQFF. The CDR3 DNA is TGTGCCAGTAGTATGGGGGTCTGGACAGGGATACGGAATGAGCAGTTCTTC.

This clone was seen a few times. CDR3 protein: CASLAPIQLSYEQYF. The CDR3 DNA reads as TGTGCCAGCCTAGCCCCCATTCAACTCTCCTACGAGCAGTACTTC. The chain has TRBV7-9 and TRBJ2-7, with D maybe TRBD2 (5 bases). The V end lost 8 bases, the J end lost 0 bases, and 17 bases lay between the germline ends. The CDR3 totals 15 residues. Looked up from germline, CDR1 is SEHNR and CDR2 is FQNEAQ (reference sequence).

The rearrangement joins TRBV28 to TRBJ1-2; 9 bases line up with TRBD1. Germline CDR1 MDHEN, CDR2 SYDVKM. Germline trimming cut 4 bases from V and 2 bases from J; bases unmatched to any gene: 5. This CDR3 has 15 amino acids. CDR3 amino acids: CASSSSGTGNYGYTF. In DNA form, the CDR3 reads TGTGCCAGCAGTTCGTCCGGGACAGGGAACTATGGCTACACCTTC.

The chain is built from TRBV9 and TRBJ1-1, with 8 nucleotides matching TRBD1. V shed 5 bases, J shed 0 bases, and the junction held 3 bases outside the gene matches. CDR3 size: 14 residues. CDR1 and CDR2 from the germline V gene are SGDLS and YYNGEE. The CDR3 sequence is CASRGQGMNTEAFF. The CDR3 nucleotides read TGTGCCAGCAGAGGACAGGGAATGAACACTGAAGCTTTCTTT.

The chain employs TRBV6-5 and TRBJ2-2; 8 bases are a match to TRBD1. V was pared by 9 bases and J by 5 bases, with 8 bases of the junction left unmatched. CDR1 is MNHEY and CDR2 is SVGAGI in the germline V gene. The CDR3 extends over 14 amino acids. The CDR3 DNA is TGTGCCAGTGACTACAGGGGGGAGACCGGGGAGCTGTTTTTT. Its translation: CASDYRGETGELFF.

The genes are TRBV2 and TRBJ2-1; TRBD2 matches 7 bases. The CDR3 spans 17 residues. V was clipped by 4 bases and J by 2 bases; unmatched bases: 11. Germline CDR1 reads SNHLY; CDR2 reads FYNNEI. CDR3 loop: CASSALADGFTYNEQFF. CDR3 DNA: TGTGCCAGCAGTGCCCTAGCGGACGGTTTTACCTACAATGAGCAGTTCTTC.

This clone was recorded once. This chain uses TRBV6-5 with TRBJ2-1; 10 bases map to TRBD2. The germline V gene encodes CDR1 MNHEY and CDR2 SVGAGI. J was trimmed by 5 bases and V by 5 bases; bases with no gene match: 6. The CDR3 is made up of 15 amino acids. CDR3 in amino acids: CASSQGTSVNNEQFF. CDR3 in DNA: TGTGCCAGCAGTCAGGGGACTAGCGTTAACAATGAGCAGTTCTTC.

The chain links TRBV18 to TRBJ1-2; 9 bases are shared with TRBD1. Per germline, CDR1 KGHSH and CDR2 LQKENI. V lost 6 bases, J lost 6 bases, and 8 bases stayed unmatched. This CDR3 has 14 residues. The CDR3 loop is CASSPGTGIDGYTF. In DNA form, the CDR3 reads TGTGCCAGCTCCCCCGGGACAGGGATAGATGGCTACACCTTC.

The chain joins TRBV19 to TRBJ1-5; 8 bases align to TRBD1. Germline V gives CDR1 LNHDA, CDR2 SQIVND (reference sequence). CDR3 size: 14 residues. With V trimmed by 6 bases and J by 5 bases, 6 bases remained unmatched. DNA for the CDR3: TGTGCCAGTAGCCAAGACAGGGGCCATCAGCCCCAGCATTTT. Its protein product is CASSQDRGHQPQHF.

The rearrangement uses TRBV9 and TRBJ2-1, with 11 positions matching TRBD2. Germline trimming cut 3 bases from V and 4 bases from J; bases unmatched to any gene: 15. The CDR3 is 19 residues long. CDR1 and CDR2 (germline): SGDLS, YYNGEE. The CDR3 region is CASSAPTSGATRAYNEQFF. CDR3 sequence (DNA): TGTGCCAGCAGCGCCCCGACTAGCGGGGCCACTCGGGCATACAATGAGCAGTTCTTC.

This clone was seen a single time. The chain is built from TRBV7-3 and TRBJ1-2; a possible D gene is TRBD1 (5 bases). V was shortened by 0 bases and J by 5 bases, with 16 bases between the two germline ends. The CDR3 loop spans 16 amino acids. Germline V gene lookup returns CDR1 SGHTA and CDR2 FQGTGA. The DNA for the CDR3 is TGTGCCAGCAGCTTAACGGGGGAGGCGGGACTATATGGCTACACCTTC. Its protein is CASSLTGEAGLYGYTF. Based on the CDR3 plus reference TRBV7-3 and TRBJ1-2, the full variable domain is GAGVSQTPSNKVTEKGKYVELRCDPISGHTALYWYRQSLGQGPEFLIYFQGTGAADDSGLPNDRFFAVRPEGSVSTLKIQRTERGDSAVYLCASSLTGEAGLYGYTFGSGTRLTVV.

The gene calls are TRBV3-1 (or the pseudogene TRBV3-2) and TRBJ2-5, with a possible D match to TRBD1 (5 bases). Germline V lookup: CDR1 LGHDT, CDR2 YNNKEL (reference sequence). The CDR3 runs 14 residues. The V end lost 1 base, the J end lost 5 bases, and 11 bases lay between the germline ends. CDR3 loop: CASSQARVSETQYF. The CDR3 DNA is TGTGCCAGCAGCCAAGCCAGGGTAAGCGAGACCCAGTACTTC.

The chain is built from TRBV5-8 and TRBJ2-1; D is unclear. CDR1 is SGHTS, CDR2 YDEGEE, per germline. The length of the CDR3 is 13 residues. Trimming took off 0 bases at V and 6 bases at J, with 7 bases between the two ends. The CDR3 spells CASSLGGLNEQFF. The CDR3 DNA reads TGTGCCAGCAGCTTGGGCGGCCTCAATGAGCAGTTCTTC.

On this clone itself: Other DNA sequences in the same sample also yield this CDR3. The rearrangement joins TRBV27 to TRBJ1-1; tentative D call: TRBD1 (5 bases). The CDR3 has 14 residues. Germline CDR1 reads MNHEY; CDR2 reads SMNVEV (reference sequence). Trimming pared 0 bases from V and 5 bases from J, leaving 10 bases between. The CDR3 sequence: CASSLSGVGTEAFF. As DNA, the CDR3 is TGTGCCAGCAGTTTATCAGGGGTGGGGACTGAAGCTTTCTTT.

V gene TRBV27 combines with J gene TRBJ2-3; TRBD2 matches at 13 bases. This CDR3 has 19 residues. In germline, CDR1 is MNHEY, CDR2 SMNVEV (reference sequence). Trimming at V came to 0 bases and at J to 4 bases, leaving 10 bases not matched to a gene. CDR3 coding DNA: TGTGCCAGCAGTTTATCCCCGGGACTAGCGGGGAGAATGGCAGATACGCAGTATTTT. It translates to CASSLSPGLAGRMADTQYF.

This rearrangement joins TRBV5-1 to TRBJ2-1; TRBD1 aligns across 9 bases. Per the germline V gene, CDR1 is SGHRS and CDR2 is YFSETQ. The CDR3 has 15 residues. The ends lost 6 bases at V and 1 base at J; junction bases unmatched: 5. DNA for the CDR3: TGCGCCAGCACCCGGGGACAGGGTTCCTACAATGAGCAGTTCTTC. It yields the protein CASTRGQGSYNEQFF.

This clone was detected only once. The chain carries TRBV11-2 and TRBJ2-1, with a possible D match to TRBD2 (5 bases). The CDR3 consists of 18 residues. The germline V and J ends were trimmed by 4 bases and 2 bases, with 21 bases remaining between them. Germline loops: CDR1 SGHAT, CDR2 FQNNGV. The DNA of the CDR3 is TGTGCCAGCAGCTCCTACAGAACCGGGATAAACACCTACAATGAGCAGTTCTTC. Residues: CASSSYRTGINTYNEQFF.